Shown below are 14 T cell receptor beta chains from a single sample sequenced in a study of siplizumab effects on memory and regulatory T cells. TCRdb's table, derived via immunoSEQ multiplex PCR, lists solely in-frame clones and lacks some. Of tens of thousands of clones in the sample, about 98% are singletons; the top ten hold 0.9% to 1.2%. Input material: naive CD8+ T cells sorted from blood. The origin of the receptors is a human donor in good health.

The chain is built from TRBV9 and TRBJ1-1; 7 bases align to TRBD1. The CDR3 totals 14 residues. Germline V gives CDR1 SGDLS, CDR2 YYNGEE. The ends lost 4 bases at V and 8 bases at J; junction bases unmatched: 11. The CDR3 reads CASSFPTGEVEAFF. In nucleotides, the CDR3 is TGTGCCAGCAGCTTTCCAACAGGGGAAGTAGAAGCTTTCTTT.

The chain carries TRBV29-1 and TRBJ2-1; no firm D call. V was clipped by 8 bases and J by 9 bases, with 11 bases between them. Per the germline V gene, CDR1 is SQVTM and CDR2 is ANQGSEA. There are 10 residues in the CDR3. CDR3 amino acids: CSIKNGEQFF. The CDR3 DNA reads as TGCAGCATCAAAAATGGTGAGCAGTTCTTC.

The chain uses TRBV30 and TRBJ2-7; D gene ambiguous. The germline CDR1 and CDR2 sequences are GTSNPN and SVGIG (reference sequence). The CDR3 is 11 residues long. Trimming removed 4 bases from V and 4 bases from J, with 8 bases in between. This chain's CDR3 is CAWMGIYEQYF. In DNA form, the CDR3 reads TGTGCCTGGATGGGGATTTACGAGCAGTACTTC.

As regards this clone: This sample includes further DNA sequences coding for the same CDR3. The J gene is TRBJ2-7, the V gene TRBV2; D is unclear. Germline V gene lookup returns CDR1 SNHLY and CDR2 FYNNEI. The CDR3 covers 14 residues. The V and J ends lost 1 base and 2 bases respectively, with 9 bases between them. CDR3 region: CASSEGGRPYEQYF. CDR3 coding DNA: TGTGCCAGCAGTGAAGGTGGCAGGCCCTACGAGCAGTACTTC. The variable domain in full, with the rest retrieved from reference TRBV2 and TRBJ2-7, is EPEVTQTPSHQVTQMGQEVILRCVPISNHLYFYWYRQILGQKVEFLVSFYNNEISEKSEIFDDQFSVERPDGSNFTLKIRSTKLEDSAMYFCASSEGGRPYEQYFGPGTRLTVT.

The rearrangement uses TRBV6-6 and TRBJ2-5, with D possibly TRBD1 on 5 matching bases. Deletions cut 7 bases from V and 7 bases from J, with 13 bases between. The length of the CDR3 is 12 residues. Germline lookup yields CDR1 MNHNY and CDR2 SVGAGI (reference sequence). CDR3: CASTDSQRTQYF. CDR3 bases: TGTGCCAGCACTGACAGTCAAAGGACCCAGTACTTC.

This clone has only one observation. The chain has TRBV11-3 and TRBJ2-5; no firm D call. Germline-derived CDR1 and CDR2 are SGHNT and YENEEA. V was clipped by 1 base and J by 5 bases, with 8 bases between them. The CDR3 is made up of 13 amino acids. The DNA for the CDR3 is TGTGCCAGCAGCTTAGCCGTTTGGGAGACCCAGTACTTC. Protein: CASSLAVWETQYF. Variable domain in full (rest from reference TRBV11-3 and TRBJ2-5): EAGVVQSPRYKIIEKKQPVAFWCNPISGHNTLYWYLQNLGQGPELLIRYENEEAVDDSQLPKDRFSAERLKGVDSTLKIQPAELGDSAVYLCASSLAVWETQYFGPGTRLLVL.

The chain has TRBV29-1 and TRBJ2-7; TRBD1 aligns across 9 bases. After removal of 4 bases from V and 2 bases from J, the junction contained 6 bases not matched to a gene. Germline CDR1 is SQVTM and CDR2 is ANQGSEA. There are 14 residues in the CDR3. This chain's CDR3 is CSVGSWTGAYEQYF. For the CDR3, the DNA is TGCAGCGTTGGTAGCTGGACAGGGGCCTACGAGCAGTACTTC.

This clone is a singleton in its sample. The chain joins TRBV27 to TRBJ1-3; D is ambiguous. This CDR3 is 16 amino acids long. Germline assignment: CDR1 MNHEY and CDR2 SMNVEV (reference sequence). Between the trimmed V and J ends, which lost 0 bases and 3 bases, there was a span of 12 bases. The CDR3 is CASSLSGRVHGNTIYF. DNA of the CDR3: TGTGCCAGCAGTTTATCGGGGAGGGTTCATGGAAACACCATATATTTT.

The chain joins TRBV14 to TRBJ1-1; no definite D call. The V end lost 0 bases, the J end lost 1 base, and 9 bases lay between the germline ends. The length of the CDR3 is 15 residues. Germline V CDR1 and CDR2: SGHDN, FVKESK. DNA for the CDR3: TGTGCCAGCAGCCAAGACCAGATCCAGAACACTGAAGCTTTCTTT. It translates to CASSQDQIQNTEAFF.

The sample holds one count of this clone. The CDR3 DNA reads TGTGCCAGCAGCGTAGAATCGGGACTTAACTACGAGCAGTACTTC. As protein: CASSVESGLNYEQYF. This chain connects TRBV9 to TRBJ2-7, with a possible D match to TRBD2 (6 bases). Per germline, CDR1 SGDLS and CDR2 YYNGEE. Trimming took off 0 bases at V and 3 bases at J, with 13 bases between the two ends. The CDR3 extends over 15 amino acids.

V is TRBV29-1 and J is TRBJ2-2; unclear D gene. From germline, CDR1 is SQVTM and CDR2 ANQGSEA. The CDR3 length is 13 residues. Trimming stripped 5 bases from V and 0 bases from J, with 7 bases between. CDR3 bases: TGCAGCGTTCTTCCGTCGAACACCGGGGAGCTGTTTTTT. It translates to CSVLPSNTGELFF.

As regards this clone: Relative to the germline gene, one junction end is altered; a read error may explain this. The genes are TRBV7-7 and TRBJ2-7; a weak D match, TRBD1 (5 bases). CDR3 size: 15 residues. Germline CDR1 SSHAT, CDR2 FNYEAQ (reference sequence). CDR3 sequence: CASSLEWGASYEQYF. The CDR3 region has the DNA TGTGCTAGCAGCTTAGAGTGGGGCGCGTCCTACGAGCAGTACTTC.

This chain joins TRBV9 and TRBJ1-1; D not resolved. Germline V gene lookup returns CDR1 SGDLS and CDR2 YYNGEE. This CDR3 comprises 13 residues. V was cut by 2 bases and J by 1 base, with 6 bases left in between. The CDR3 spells CASSVDWNTEAFF. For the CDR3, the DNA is TGTGCCAGCAGCGTCGATTGGAACACTGAAGCTTTCTTT.

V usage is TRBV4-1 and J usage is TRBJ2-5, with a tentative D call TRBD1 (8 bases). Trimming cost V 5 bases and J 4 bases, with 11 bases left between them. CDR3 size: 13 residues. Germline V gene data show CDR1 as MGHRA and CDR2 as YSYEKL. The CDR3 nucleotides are TGCGCCAGCAGCTACAGGGGGGGAGAGACCCAGTACTTC. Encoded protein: CASSYRGGETQYF.